The source of this T cell receptor (beta chain) is a study of technical replicates of blood from several donors. The CDR3 covers 10 residues. V was pared by 8 bases and J by 7 bases, with 9 bases between. Germline CDR1 is MNHEY and CDR2 is SMNVEV (reference sequence). Libraries were prepared by immunoSEQ multiplex PCR; TCRdb keeps only in-frame clonotypes and omits some of them. The table includes about 68,000 clones, under 98% detected once. The chain has TRBV27 and TRBJ2-7, with unresolved D. This sequence was found in a human donor in good health. Sequencing was carried out using T cells isolated from PBMCs. CDR3 sequence: CASGLIEQYF. Written as DNA, the CDR3 is TGTGCCAGCGGCTTAATTGAGCAGTACTTC.